This is a list of T cell receptor beta chains from one sample in a study of OX40 agonist ivuxolimab in advanced cancers. Method: immunoSEQ multiplex PCR; TCRdb's copy keeps in-frame clones and lacks some. The table lists over 14,000 clones, just under 80% of them singletons. This sample comprised CD4+ or CD8+ T cells sorted from blood, obtained in a trial of the OX40 agonist ivuxolimab. The receptor source for this set is an adult with an advanced solid tumor such as melanoma, head and neck, liver or kidney cancer. Both conserved end residues are part of each CDR3. Each record gives: V gene, D gene, J gene, clone size, CDR3 DNA, CDR3 protein. D genes are given only for firm matches. Clone size is given for some rows only: seen once, a few or many times, or a class if the clone is expanded.

TRBV29-1	-	TRBJ2-5	-	TGCAGCGTTGAAGATGGCCTAGGGGAGACCCAGTACTTC	CSVEDGLGETQYF
TRBV13	TRBD2	TRBJ2-3	-	TGTGCCAGCAGCCGCGGGACTAGCGTCAGCACAGATACGCAGTATTTT	CASSRGTSVSTDTQYF
TRBV5-5	-	TRBJ1-1	-	TGTGCCAGCAGCTTGATAGCCTCCATGAACACTGAAGCTTTCTTT	CASSLIASMNTEAFF
TRBV6-1	-	TRBJ2-2	medium-sized	TGTGCCAGCAGTAACCAGGACGGGAACACCGGGGAGCTGTTTTTT	CASSNQDGNTGELFF
TRBV28	TRBD2	TRBJ2-1	once	TGTGCCAGCAGTTTCGGACTAGCGGGCAGGAGCTCCTACAATGAGCAGTTCTTC	CASSFGLAGRSSYNEQFF
TRBV6-6	TRBD1	TRBJ2-7	-	TGTGCCAGCAGTTACGCGACAGGGAGCTCCTACGAGCAGTACTTC	CASSYATGSSYEQYF
TRBV28	-	TRBJ2-1	once	TGTGCCAGCAGTTTTGCCGGTGAGCAGTTCTTC	CASSFAGEQFF
TRBV6-1	-	TRBJ2-7	-	TGTGCCAGCAGGGGACGAACTAACTCCTACGAGCAGTACTTC	CASRGRTNSYEQYF
TRBV19	TRBD2	TRBJ2-7	-	TGTGCCAGTAGGGCCCCCCTAGCGGGAGTTCTATCGGACCCCGTTTCTTACGAGCAGTACTTC	CASRAPLAGVLSDPVSYEQYF
TRBV9	-	TRBJ2-5	medium-sized	TGTGCCAGCAGCCCCCAGGGGGGGGGTGGCCAAGAGACCCAGTACTTC	CASSPQGGGGQETQYF
TRBV11-2	-	TRBJ2-7	-	TGTGCCAGCAGCCGTGGGTCGTTCTACGAGCAGTACTTC	CASSRGSFYEQYF
TRBV13	TRBD2	TRBJ2-1	-	TGTGCCAGCAGCTCAGGCCTCGGCGGGAGGAGTTCTGAGCAGTTCTTC	CASSSGLGGRSSEQFF
TRBV28	-	TRBJ1-5	-	TGTGCCAGCAGTTTATCCCATACGGGCAATCAGCCCCAGCATTTT	CASSLSHTGNQPQHF
TRBV12-5	-	TRBJ2-7	-	TGTGCTAGTGGTTTGTCCCCGTACGAGCAGTACTTC	CASGLSPYEQYF
TRBV10-3	TRBD2	TRBJ2-7	-	TGTGCCATCAGCGCCTTAGCGGGAAGGGCCTACGAGCAGTACTTC	CAISALAGRAYEQYF
TRBV28	-	TRBJ2-6	-	TGTGCCAGCAGTTTAGGGACAATCTCTGGGGCCAACGTCCTGACTTTC	CASSLGTISGANVLTF
TRBV29-1	-	TRBJ1-3	-	TGCAGCGTTCTAGGGGTCTCCACCGGAAACACCATATATTTT	CSVLGVSTGNTIYF
TRBV7-6	-	TRBJ2-2	-	TGTGCCAGCAGCCTTTTCTCCCCGAACACCGGGGAGCTGTTTTTT	CASSLFSPNTGELFF
TRBV27	-	TRBJ2-7	-	TGTGCCAGCAGTTCCCAGGGCTACGAGCAGTACTTC	CASSSQGYEQYF
TRBV5-6	-	TRBJ2-7	few	TGTGCCAGCAGCTTTAAGGGTTCGTATTACGAGCAGTACTTC	CASSFKGSYYEQYF
TRBV7-9	-	TRBJ1-4	-	TGTGCCAGCAGCTTGGGGGATGAAAAACTGTTTTTT	CASSLGDEKLFF
TRBV6-6	-	TRBJ2-5	once	TGTGCCAGTGCGTCGGGGGAAGGAGGGATCCAGTACTTC	CASASGEGGIQYF
TRBV11-2	-	TRBJ1-1	-	TGTGCCAGCAGCTGGGGACTGGGACTCGAAGCTTTCTTT	CASSWGLGLEAFF
TRBV27	-	TRBJ1-1	-	TGTGCCAGCAGTTTAGGGACCCACGCTGAAGCTTTCTTT	CASSLGTHAEAFF
TRBV11-1	TRBD1	TRBJ1-6	once	TGTGCCAGCAGCTACAGGGGGAATAATTCACCCCTCCACTTT	CASSYRGNNSPLHF
TRBV15	-	TRBJ2-7	-	TGTGCCACCAGCAGAACCAAGAAGACGATCTACGAGCAGTACTTC	CATSRTKKTIYEQYF
TRBV27	TRBD1	TRBJ2-7	-	TGTGCCAGCAGCCTGGGACAGGGACGGCAGTACTTC	CASSLGQGRQYF
TRBV30	TRBD1	TRBJ1-1	-	TGTGCCTGGGCTTGGGACAGGGAAGGAGGCACTGAAGCTTTCTTT	CAWAWDREGGTEAFF
TRBV4-1	-	TRBJ2-7	-	TGCGCCAGCAGCCAAGAAGGGTCAGGGAGTTACGAGCAGTACTTC	CASSQEGSGSYEQYF
TRBV28	-	TRBJ1-3	few	TGTGCCAGCAGTGGCAGGGAGTCTGGAAACACCATATATTTT	CASSGRESGNTIYF
TRBV6-5	TRBD2	TRBJ2-7	-	TGTGCCAGCAGTTACTCGACTAGCGGGGTAACCTACGAGCAGTACTTC	CASSYSTSGVTYEQYF
TRBV7-9	TRBD1	TRBJ1-1	-	TGTGCCGGACGGGAAACCGGGACAGACACGGGAGCTTTCTTT	CAGRETGTDTGAFF
TRBV28	TRBD2	TRBJ2-5	few	TGTGCCAGCAGTTTCCGCTGGGAGATAGCGGGAGGTGAAGAGACCCAGTACTTC	CASSFRWEIAGGEETQYF
TRBV5-1	-	TRBJ2-7	-	TGCGCCAGCAGCTCCACGGGGGCCGAGCAGTACTTC	CASSSTGAEQYF
TRBV7-8	TRBD1	TRBJ1-3	few	TGTGCCAGCAGCGTACGACAGGGGGCAAACACCATATATTTT	CASSVRQGANTIYF
TRBV27	-	TRBJ2-1	-	TGTGCCAGCAGTTTAGGGGATGAGCAGTTCTTC	CASSLGDEQFF
TRBV5-1	-	TRBJ2-3	-	TGCGCCAGCAGCGAGGACAGACACACAGATACGCAGTATTTT	CASSEDRHTDTQYF
TRBV4-3	-	TRBJ2-3	-	TGCGCCAGCAGCCGAACTCTCACAGATACGCAGTATTTT	CASSRTLTDTQYF
TRBV2	TRBD1	TRBJ2-5	medium-sized	TGTGCCAGCATCAGAGGGACAGGATGGCGCCCCCAAGAGACCCAGTACTTC	CASIRGTGWRPQETQYF
TRBV16	-	TRBJ1-1	-	TGTGCCAGCAGCCTAACCGCACTGATGAACACTGAAGCTTTCTTT	CASSLTALMNTEAFF
TRBV6-1	-	TRBJ2-1	-	TGTGCCAGCAGTGAATGGGAGAGCTCCTACAATGAGCAGTTCTTC	CASSEWESSYNEQFF
TRBV30	-	TRBJ1-3	-	TGTGCCTGGAGTGAGTCGTCTGGAAACACCATATATTTT	CAWSESSGNTIYF
TRBV28	-	TRBJ2-7	-	TGTGCCAGCAGCTTCGTCGGGACTCCGACCTACGAGCAGTACTTC	CASSFVGTPTYEQYF
TRBV27	-	TRBJ2-2	-	TGTGCCAGCGGGCTTGGGCGGGGTTCGAGCGGGGAGCTGTTTTTT	CASGLGRGSSGELFF
TRBV7-9	TRBD2	TRBJ2-5	-	TGTGCCAGCAGCTCCTCGGGGGGAGGCCTGGGGGACCAGTACTTC	CASSSSGGGLGDQYF
TRBV6-1	-	TRBJ2-7	-	TGTGCCAGCAGGAACCTGGGGGGCTACTACGAGCAGTACTTC	CASRNLGGYYEQYF
TRBV30	TRBD2	TRBJ2-7	-	TGTGCCTGGAGAGCGGGAGGTACCTACGAGCAGTACTTC	CAWRAGGTYEQYF